This is a list of T cell receptor beta chains from one sample in a study of T cells after yellow fever vaccination. MiXCR, run by TCRdb on the 5' RACE reads, gives a single entry per CDR3 protein. The sample has roughly 240,000 distinct CDR3 sequences, 5.5% to 8.5% seen once. The sample consisted of CD4+ T cells sorted from PBMCs, taken on the day of the yellow fever booster vaccination. Receptor source: a man aged 25-40 years who received the YFV17D yellow fever vaccine. Both conserved end residues are part of each CDR3. The order of the fields is V gene, D gene, J gene, clone size, CDR3 DNA, CDR3 protein. A D gene is named only where the DNA matches it firmly. Where a row states a size, it is once, few, many or the class of an expanded clone; other rows omit it.

>TRBV5-6|-|TRBJ2-5|few
TGTGCCAGCAGATTGGAACGGGACGGGACAGAGACCCAGTACTTC
CASRLERDGTETQYF
>TRBV28|-|TRBJ1-2|-
TGTGCCAGCAGTCCTGCTGGGGCGCGGGACGCAAACATTGGCTACACCTTC
CASSPAGARDANIGYTF
>TRBV4-1|TRBD2|TRBJ2-1|few
TGCGCCAGCAGCCATCAACGGGGGGAGAATGAGCAGTTCTTC
CASSHQRGENEQFF
>TRBV20-1|TRBD2|TRBJ2-1|few
TGCAGTTTTCGGGGGGGTTCGAATGAGCAGTTCTTC
CSFRGGSNEQFF
>TRBV12-3/TRBV12-4|TRBD2|TRBJ2-1|few
TGTGCCAGTACAACGGCTAGCGGGGGTTACAATGAGCAGTTCTTC
CASTTASGGYNEQFF
>TRBV7-2|-|TRBJ2-1|many
TGTGCCAGCAGCTTAGTTCGGGGTAGCTCCTACAATGAGCAGTTCTTC
CASSLVRGSSYNEQFF
>TRBV29-1|TRBD1|TRBJ2-3|-
TGCAGCGTTGAAGACAGGGGGCGAGATACGCAGTATTTT
CSVEDRGRDTQYF
>TRBV7-2|-|TRBJ2-7|few
TGTGCCAGCAGCCCACTACAGGGTGGCTACGAGCAGTACTTC
CASSPLQGGYEQYF
>TRBV20-1|-|TRBJ2-3|-
TGCAGTGCTCCCCGGTGGGGGGATACGCAGTATTTT
CSAPRWGDTQYF
>TRBV7-2|-|TRBJ2-4|many
TGTGCCAGCAGCGACTCATTCCCAAACATTCAGTACTTC
CASSDSFPNIQYF
>TRBV5-1|TRBD2|TRBJ2-1|-
TGCGCCAGCAGCTCAATAAGGCGGGAGGGCCGGACCGCCCATGAGCAGTTCTTC
CASSSIRREGRTAHEQFF
>TRBV11-1|TRBD2|TRBJ2-3|few
TGTGCCAGCAGCTTGGGACTAGCGGTTGGAGTGCGCACAGATACGCAGTATTTT
CASSLGLAVGVRTDTQYF
>TRBV5-1|TRBD1|TRBJ2-3|many
TGCGCCAGCAGCTCACAGGGGTTGCGAGATACGCAGTATTTT
CASSSQGLRDTQYF
>TRBV20-1|-|TRBJ1-1|many
TGCAGTGCTACTAAGGGGAACACTGAAGCTTTCTTT
CSATKGNTEAFF
>TRBV28|TRBD2|TRBJ2-1|-
TGTGCCAGCAGATTGGGAGGGGCGGATAATGAGCAGTTCTTC
CASRLGGADNEQFF
>TRBV5-6|-|TRBJ2-2|many
TGTGCCAGCAGCTTCATCGGGCCGCACACCGGGGAGCTGTTTTTT
CASSFIGPHTGELFF
>TRBV5-1|-|TRBJ1-4|few
TGCGCCAGCAGCCCTCAGTTTTTAACTAATGAAAAACTGTTTTTT
CASSPQFLTNEKLFF
>TRBV11-2|-|TRBJ2-7|many
TGTGCCAGCAGCTTAGAAAGTTCGGGCGAGCAGTACTTC
CASSLESSGEQYF
>TRBV5-5|-|TRBJ1-2|-
TGTGCCAGCCACCCCCTTACGCGTGGGCGGTATGGCTACACCTTC
CASHPLTRGRYGYTF
>TRBV5-1|TRBD2|TRBJ2-1|few
TGCGCCAGCAGCCCCAGCGGGAGGGACTACAATGAGCAGTTCTTC
CASSPSGRDYNEQFF
>TRBV7-9|TRBD1|TRBJ2-7|many
TGTGCCAGCAGCTCTCCGGGACAGAACTACGAGCAGTACTTC
CASSSPGQNYEQYF
>TRBV4-3|TRBD2|TRBJ2-1|many
TGCGCCAGCAGCCAAGACTTACTAGCGGGAGGGAATGAGCAGTTCTTC
CASSQDLLAGGNEQFF
>TRBV20-1|TRBD2|TRBJ2-1|few
TGCAGTGCTAGTGCACCGCCGGGACTAGCGGGAGTAGGCGGGAATGAGCAGTTCTTC
CSASAPPGLAGVGGNEQFF
>TRBV5-4|-|TRBJ2-2|few
TGTGCCAGCACCCTAGGGCAGGGTACCGGGGAGCTGTTTTTT
CASTLGQGTGELFF
>TRBV9|-|TRBJ2-1|few
TGTGCCAGCAGCGTAGAGCAGCGGTCATCCTACAATGAGCAGTTCTTC
CASSVEQRSSYNEQFF
>TRBV12-3/TRBV12-4|TRBD1|TRBJ1-5|-
TGTGCCAGCAGTAGGACAGGGGGCAGTGGCAATCAGCCCCAGCATTTT
CASSRTGGSGNQPQHF
>TRBV30|-|TRBJ2-3|-
TGTGCCTGGAGTGTACGGCGGGATACGCAGTATTTT
CAWSVRRDTQYF
>TRBV15|-|TRBJ2-2|-
TGTGCCACCAGCAGAGATCCTAGCGCGAACACCGGGGAGCTGTTTTTT
CATSRDPSANTGELFF
>TRBV20-1|-|TRBJ1-1|many
TGCAGTGCTAGTTATTGGGAGAACACTGAAGCTTTCTTT
CSASYWENTEAFF
>TRBV25-1|TRBD2|TRBJ2-1|-
TGTGCCAGCAGTGGCCTCCGAGCGGGAGCGGACAATGAGCAGTTCTTC
CASSGLRAGADNEQFF
>TRBV6-5|TRBD1|TRBJ1-6|-
TGTGCCAGCAGTTTTCTGAGGGACAGGGGCTTTTCACCCCTCCACTTT
CASSFLRDRGFSPLHF
>TRBV6-5|-|TRBJ1-3|few
TGTGCCAGCAGTTATAGCAGAGTAAATTCTGGAAACACCATATATTTT
CASSYSRVNSGNTIYF
>TRBV5-1|-|TRBJ2-5|-
TGCGCCAGCAGCGGCAGGGAGTGGGAGACCCAGTACTTC
CASSGREWETQYF
>TRBV7-9|TRBD2|TRBJ2-1|few
TGTGCCAGCCCACGGGACCCCCGGGGGGATGAGCAGTTCTTC
CASPRDPRGDEQFF
>TRBV5-1|TRBD1|TRBJ2-3|few
TGCGCCAGCCATACAGGGGGCAACACAGATACGCAGTATTTT
CASHTGGNTDTQYF
>TRBV20-1|-|TRBJ2-2|many
TGCAGTGCTAGAGAGACACTCACCGGGGAGCTGTTTTTT
CSARETLTGELFF
>TRBV18|-|TRBJ1-4|many
TGTGCCAGCTCACCGCAAAGGGCTGGTGAAAAACTGTTTTTT
CASSPQRAGEKLFF
>TRBV12-3/TRBV12-4|-|TRBJ2-3|many
TGTGCCAGCTTTGGCTATCCCACAGATACGCAGTATTTT
CASFGYPTDTQYF
>TRBV5-1|-|TRBJ1-3|-
TGCGCCAGCAGCCCGACCCCCGTTGACACCATATATTTT
CASSPTPVDTIYF
>TRBV20-1|-|TRBJ2-1|many
TGCAGTGCTATGAATCGAGAGGATGAGCAGTTCTTC
CSAMNREDEQFF
>TRBV23-1|-|TRBJ2-7|many
TGCGCCAGCAGTCAATCGCCACCCCGAGGATCCTACGAGCAGTACTTC
CASSQSPPRGSYEQYF
>TRBV6-1|-|TRBJ2-6|-
TGTGCCAGCAGGGAACAAGGAGGGGGATCTGGGGCCAACGTCCTGACTTTC
CASREQGGGSGANVLTF